This paragraph covers one TCR beta chain sequence. Its matching antigen is unknown. The sample comes from a study of T cell repertoires in cytomegalovirus infection. Looking at the study overall: Signatures in public TCR beta sequences pointed to both CMV infection and matching HLA type.

Germline V gene lookup returns CDR1 KGHSH and CDR2 LQKENI. The CDR3 has 15 amino acids. V lost 3 bases and J lost 5, with 16 bases in between. TCRdb re-analysed the reads in MiXCR, keeping a single row per CDR3 protein. The sample lists roughly 630,000 distinct CDR3 sequences; 20% to 30% were seen once. Findings and limits, study-wide: There were carriers of CMV plus the relevant HLA, and cumulative public TCR beta family frequency identified them. CMV-specific HLA-C-restricted TCR beta clonotypes dominated the ex vivo response.

V is TRBV18 and J is TRBJ2-5; tentative D call: TRBD2 (7 bases). This receptor was obtained from a human donor in good health (CMV status not recorded). Some clones in this sample may be carry-over from other donors' samples. The source material was CD8+ T cells from PBMCs. For the CDR3, the DNA is TGTGCCAGCTCACCGTGGCGGGGGCCAGAGGAGACCCAGTACTTC. This sequence encodes CASSPWRGPEETQYF.